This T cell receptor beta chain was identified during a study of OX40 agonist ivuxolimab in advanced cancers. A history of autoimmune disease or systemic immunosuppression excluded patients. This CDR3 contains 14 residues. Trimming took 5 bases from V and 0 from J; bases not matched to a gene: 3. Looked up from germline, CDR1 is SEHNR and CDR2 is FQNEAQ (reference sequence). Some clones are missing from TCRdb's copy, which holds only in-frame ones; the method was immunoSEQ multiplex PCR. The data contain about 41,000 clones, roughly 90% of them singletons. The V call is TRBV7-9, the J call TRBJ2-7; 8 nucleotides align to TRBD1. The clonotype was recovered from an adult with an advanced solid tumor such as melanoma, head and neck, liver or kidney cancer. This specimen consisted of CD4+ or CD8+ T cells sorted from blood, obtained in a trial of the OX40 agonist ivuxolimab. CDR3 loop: CASSRQGTSYEQYF. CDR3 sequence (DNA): TGTGCCAGCAGCCGACAGGGGACCTCCTACGAGCAGTACTTC. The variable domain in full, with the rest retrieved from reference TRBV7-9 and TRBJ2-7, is DTGVSQNPRHKITKRGQNVTFRCDPISEHNRLYWYRQTLGQGPEFLTYFQNEAQLEKSRLLSDRFSAERPKGSFSTLEIQRTEQGDSAMYLCASSRQGTSYEQYFGPGTRLTVT.